This T cell receptor (beta chain) comes out of a study of T-cell reconstitution after alpha-beta-depleted transplantation in children. The CDR3 loop spans 16 amino acids. V lost 4 bases and J lost 9; bases outside the gene matches: 15. Per the germline V gene, CDR1 is SEHNR and CDR2 is FQNEAQ (reference sequence). This clonotype was counted ten times or more. Unique molecular identifiers were incorporated into the prepared TCRbeta library. MiXCR, applied by TCRdb to the PCR reads, yields one record per CDR3 protein. The data contain roughly 220,000 distinct CDR3 sequences, 9.7% of them singletons. The origin of this receptor is a human donor who donated a stem cell graft to a child with SCID. This chain links TRBV7-9 with TRBJ2-1, with 7 positions matching TRBD1. The sample in question was PBMCs from the stem cell graft donor, obtained from the stem cell graft. CDR3 region: CASSSMTGTERSEQFF. The CDR3 DNA reads TGTGCCAGCAGCTCCATGACCGGGACAGAGCGTAGTGAGCAGTTCTTC. The variable domain in full, with the rest retrieved from reference TRBV7-9 and TRBJ2-1, is DTGVSQNPRHKITKRGQNVTFRCDPISEHNRLYWYRQTLGQGPEFLTYFQNEAQLEKSRLLSDRFSAERPKGSFSTLEIQRTEQGDSAMYLCASSSMTGTERSEQFFGPGTRLTVL.